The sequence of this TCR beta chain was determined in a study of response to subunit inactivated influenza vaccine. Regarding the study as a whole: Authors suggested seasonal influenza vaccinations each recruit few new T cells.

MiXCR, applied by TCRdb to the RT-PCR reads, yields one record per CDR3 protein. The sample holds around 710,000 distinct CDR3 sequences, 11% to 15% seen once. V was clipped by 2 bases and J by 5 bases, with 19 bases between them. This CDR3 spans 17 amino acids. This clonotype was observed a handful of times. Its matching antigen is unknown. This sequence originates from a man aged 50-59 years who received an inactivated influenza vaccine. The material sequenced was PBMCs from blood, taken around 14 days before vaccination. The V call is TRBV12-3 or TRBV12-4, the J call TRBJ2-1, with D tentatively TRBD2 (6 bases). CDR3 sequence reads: CASSLLPRRGLHNEQFF. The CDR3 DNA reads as TGTGCCAGCAGTTTACTCCCCAGGAGGGGACTCCACAATGAGCAGTTCTTC.